This TCR beta chain was captured in a study of regulatory T cells in long-lasting Graves disease (dated by TCRdb to 2020 to 2023). A note on the overall study: Newly diagnosed Graves' disease patients had taken antithyroid drugs for less than 3 months. Persistent Graves' disease patients were compared with newly diagnosed Graves' disease patients by peripheral blood TCR sequencing and RNA sequencing. A total of around 35 samples underwent TCR sequencing: roughly 13 from persistent and approximately 20 from newly diagnosed Graves' disease patients. The study was conducted in China and was registered as a clinical trial.

Libraries were prepared through multiplex PCR. Instrument used: Illumina HiSeq 4000. To build TCR beta libraries, CDR3 regions were amplified by Arm-PCR using iRepertoire HTBI primers. PCR products were gel purified before sequencing. The source study handled its data this way. A total of around 59 TRBV and about 13 TRBJ segments were identified across samples and were used for gene usage analysis of CDR3 amino acid clonotypes. COPE and FqMerger were used to merge filtered high-quality paired reads into contigs. BLAST was used to align contigs to the IMGT TRBV, TRBD and TRBJ reference genes, and CDR3 was defined following IMGT. Any clonotype with a frequency above 0.1% was counted as a highly expanded clone. Repertoire diversity was measured by Shannon entropy, and V-J evenness by the Gini coefficient. A clonotype was considered public if more than one individual shared it. TCRdb itself trimmed the public reads at Q25 with fastp, ran MiXCR and retained productive beta chains. When rows share a CDR3 protein, they turn into one entry using the most common DNA and genes. TCRdb's processing, not the study's, gives the V and J calls here. The table for this sample lists 250,000 to 300,000 distinct CDR3 sequences; around a sixth of them were counted only once. The ten most abundant clones make up 12% to 15% of the sample.

The sample holds many counts of this clonotype. This receptor's antigen is unknown. Qualities for individual bases were not recorded, and no much larger clone is one base off. What the research found in general, with its limitations: The authors noted that the small sample size was a limitation that may lower accuracy. Sequencing and analysis were limited to the TCR beta chain. The study examined only peripheral blood because the primary lesion, thyroid tissue, could not be accessed. A larger number of public clonotypes was shared among persistent patients (around 3,000) than among newly diagnosed patients (around 890). Compared with newly diagnosed patients, patients with persistent Graves' disease had lower TCR Shannon entropy and fewer highly expanded clones, which suggests clonal expansion.

The time point label, as the study defines it: newly diagnosed GD, antithyroid drugs for less than 3 months. For both TCR sequencing and RNA sequencing, RNA was extracted from PBMCs using TRIzol. The diagnosis of Graves' disease followed American Thyroid Association guidelines. Patients for the study were recruited at an endocrinology department in Xi'an, China. Each patient gave 8.5 to 9.5 milliliters of peripheral blood, collected in an EDTA anticoagulant tube. Ficoll Paque Plus density gradient separation was used to isolate PBMCs, and no further T cell sorting was done. An Agilent 2100 Bioanalyzer and agarose gel were used to assess RNA quality, and a NanoDrop 2000 was used to measure RNA concentration. The same specimen was also included in a second study, on T cells in Graves' hyperthyroidism and ophthalmopathy. The second study also describes: A patient counted as having stable Graves' hyperthyroidism if no progression to ophthalmopathy occurred over 18 months of follow-up. Hyperthyroidism patients were newly diagnosed, with disease duration under 2 months, and aged 18 to 65 years. Patients with uncontrolled infections, other autoimmune diseases, pregnancy or lactation were excluded. Clinical symptoms, serum thyroxine and TRAb, thyroid ultrasound, and orbital computed tomography formed the basis for the diagnoses. The first round of RT-PCR for the TCR CDR3 was performed with the HTBI primer set and the Qiagen OneStep RT-PCR kit. Most expanded thyroid clonotypes (frequency above 0.001) were also detected in blood, suggesting blood repertoires may reflect thyroid immune responses. In cross-validation, a model built on a 13 V-J signature told ophthalmopathy apart from stable hyperthyroidism with just under 90% sensitivity and approximately 81% specificity, and in testing the same model reached 80%/75%. In validation, the model predicted progression to ophthalmopathy a median of approximately 6.3 months before onset, with approximately 70% sensitivity and 72.22% specificity. TCR V-J signatures able to tell the groups apart were searched for in a discovery cohort of 95 to 100 patients, of whom over 40 had Graves' ophthalmopathy and roughly 58 had stable Graves' hyperthyroidism. Prospective prediction of ophthalmopathy was tested in an independent validation cohort of some 20 hyperthyroidism patients and some 17 patients who later progressed to ophthalmopathy. For training and testing, the 100 or so patients in the discovery cohort were randomly divided in a 7:3 ratio. The study also compared thyroid tissue and blood T-cell repertoires from more than five Graves' hyperthyroidism patients. After blood sampling, hyperthyroidism patients were treated with methimazole at a starting dose of 30 mg daily, and ophthalmopathy patients were treated with high-dose intravenous methylprednisolone. The libraries were constructed in a second round of multiplex PCR and then size-selected and purified. Libraries were sequenced paired-end with 100 bp reads on an Illumina HiSeq2000. SOAPnuke was used to process the raw data, removing reads that contained adapters or uncalled bases, had a mean Phred below 15, or lacked an exact match to the constant primer or identifier. COPE v1.2.5 was used to merge the high-quality paired reads, and each unique nucleotide sequence was defined as a clonotype. MiTCR v1.1 was used to align the clonotypes against IMGT TRBV, TRBD and TRBJ reference segments. Analysis was restricted to V-J combinations with a frequency above 0.0001, which covered about 99% of repertoires. The TCS score was defined as F50 (clonal expansion) divided by E x V (chaos), with BLOSUM62-based TCRdist calculated between CDR3 peptides within each V-J. Welch's t-statistics and random forest reduced 450 to 600 V-J features to 13, which were used in a naive Bayes classifier (R e1071). No statistical method was used to fix the sample size in advance, and group allocation was not hidden from the investigators. TCR Vbeta CDR3 sequencing of roughly 140 peripheral blood samples (43 ophthalmopathy, 75 hyperthyroidism and about 17 progressor patients) is reported in the paper.

The receptor comes from a young woman with Graves disease. Donor details come from another sample of the same person, matched by shared clones. The source material was peripheral blood mononuclear cells (PBMCs), sampled at new diagnosis, from a patient treated with antithyroid drugs.

The DNA sequence is given as TGTGCCAGCAGCTTCGGGCAGGCCTACGAGCAGTACTTC. Its amino acids are CASSFGQAYEQYF. This receptor chain uses TRBV5-4 and TRBJ2-7; the D segment cannot be called with confidence. V and J are truncated by 2 bases and 2 bases respectively, leaving an intervening sequence of 8 bases. CDR1 and CDR2 are read off the germline V gene (reference sequence) as SGHNT and YYREEE. Spanning cysteine to phenylalanine, the CDR3 consists of 13 amino acids. The only DNA kept is the CDR3, 39 bases in frame from the first base.